This T cell receptor (beta chain) stems from a study of cytomegalovirus exposure and HLA in healthy donors. General study points: Cytomegalovirus-associated TCR beta chains were listed, numbering 164. In the 95 to 150 validation repertoires, around 95% of cluster scores exceeded 0, per a later analysis. Most TCR sequences were rare, but some public TCRs occurred in many donors.

The germline CDR1 and CDR2 sequences are SNHLY and FYNNEI. Trimming took off 1 base at V and 11 bases at J, with 14 bases between the two ends. The CDR3 covers 13 residues. These donors were members of the roughly 110-subject validation cohort, a group separate from the approximately 670-subject first cohort. For this clone: Its specificity is not known.

Generated by immunoSEQ multiplex PCR, the TCRdb table keeps only in-frame clones and is missing some. The sample has approximately 140,000 clones; around four fifths are singletons. Sequencing used PBMCs. The receptor comes from a woman younger than 45 in good health and CMV-seronegative. The chain joins TRBV2 to TRBJ1-1, with TRBD1 as a possible D gene (5 bases). In DNA, the CDR3 is TGTGCCAGCAGTGAAGGGGGGGTTATAGCGGCTTTCTTT. Its translation: CASSEGGVIAAFF.